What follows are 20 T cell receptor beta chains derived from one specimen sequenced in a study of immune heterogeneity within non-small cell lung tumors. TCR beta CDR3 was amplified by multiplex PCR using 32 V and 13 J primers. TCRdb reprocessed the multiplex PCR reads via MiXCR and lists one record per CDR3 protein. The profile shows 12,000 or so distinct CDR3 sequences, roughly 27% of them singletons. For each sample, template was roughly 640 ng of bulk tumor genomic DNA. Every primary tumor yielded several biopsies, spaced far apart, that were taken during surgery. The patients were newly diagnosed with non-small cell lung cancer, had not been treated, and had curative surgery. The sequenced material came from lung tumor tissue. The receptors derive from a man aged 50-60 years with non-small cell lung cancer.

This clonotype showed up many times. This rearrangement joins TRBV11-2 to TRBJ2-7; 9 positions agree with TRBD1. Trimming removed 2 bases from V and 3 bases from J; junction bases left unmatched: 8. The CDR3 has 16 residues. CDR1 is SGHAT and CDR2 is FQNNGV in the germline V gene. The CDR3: CASSLHPGQGLYEQYF. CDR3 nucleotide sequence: TGTGCCAGCAGCTTACACCCGGGACAGGGTCTCTACGAGCAGTACTTC. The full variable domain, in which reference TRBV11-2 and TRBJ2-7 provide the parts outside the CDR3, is EAGVAQSPRYKIIEKRQSVAFWCNPISGHATLYWYQQILGQGPKLLIQFQNNGVVDDSQLPKDRFSAERLKGVDSTLKIQPAKLEDSAVYLCASSLHPGQGLYEQYFGPGTRLTVT.

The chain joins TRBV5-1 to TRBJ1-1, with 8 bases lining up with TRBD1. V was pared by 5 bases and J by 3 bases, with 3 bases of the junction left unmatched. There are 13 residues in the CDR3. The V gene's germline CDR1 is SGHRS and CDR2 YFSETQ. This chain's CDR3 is CASRDRAHTEAFF. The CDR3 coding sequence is TGCGCCAGCAGGGACAGGGCCCACACTGAAGCTTTCTTT.

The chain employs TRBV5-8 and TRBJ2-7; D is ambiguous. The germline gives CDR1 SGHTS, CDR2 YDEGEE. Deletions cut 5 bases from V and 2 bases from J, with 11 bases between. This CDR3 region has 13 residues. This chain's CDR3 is CASSRNAPYEQYF. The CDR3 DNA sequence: TGTGCCAGCAGTAGAAATGCCCCCTACGAGCAGTACTTC.

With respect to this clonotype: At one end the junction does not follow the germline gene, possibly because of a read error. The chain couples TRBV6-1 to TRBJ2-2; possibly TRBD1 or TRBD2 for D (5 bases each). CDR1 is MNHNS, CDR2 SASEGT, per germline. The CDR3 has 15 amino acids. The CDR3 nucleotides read TGTGCCAGCAGTAAAGCGGCAGGGACGGGCGGGGAGCTGTTTTTT. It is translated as CASSKAAGTGGELFF.

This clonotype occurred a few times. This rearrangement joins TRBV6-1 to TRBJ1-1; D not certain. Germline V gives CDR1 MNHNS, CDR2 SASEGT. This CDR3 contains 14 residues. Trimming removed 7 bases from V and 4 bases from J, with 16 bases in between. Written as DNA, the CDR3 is TGTGCCAGCACCCTCCAGTCAAGGCCCACTGAAGCTTTCTTT. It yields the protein CASTLQSRPTEAFF.

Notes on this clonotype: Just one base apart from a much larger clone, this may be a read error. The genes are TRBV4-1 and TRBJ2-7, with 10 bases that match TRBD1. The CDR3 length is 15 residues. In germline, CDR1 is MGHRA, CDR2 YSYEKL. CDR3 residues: CARSQGTGERYEQYF. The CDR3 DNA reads TGCGCCAGGAGCCAGGGGACAGGGGAACGGTACGAGCAGTACTTC.

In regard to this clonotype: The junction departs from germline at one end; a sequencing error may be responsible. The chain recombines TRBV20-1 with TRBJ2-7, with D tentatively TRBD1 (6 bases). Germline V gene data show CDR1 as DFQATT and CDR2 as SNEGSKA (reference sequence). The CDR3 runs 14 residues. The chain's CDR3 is CGARAGQSSYEQYF. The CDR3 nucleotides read TGCGGTGCTAGAGCCGGACAGAGCTCCTACGAGCAGTACTTC.

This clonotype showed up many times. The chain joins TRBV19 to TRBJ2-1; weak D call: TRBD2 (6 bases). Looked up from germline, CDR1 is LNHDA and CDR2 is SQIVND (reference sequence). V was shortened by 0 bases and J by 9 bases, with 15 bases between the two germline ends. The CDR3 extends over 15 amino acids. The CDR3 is CASSIDGPGAGEQFF. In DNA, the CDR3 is TGTGCCAGTAGTATAGATGGACCGGGAGCTGGTGAGCAGTTCTTC.

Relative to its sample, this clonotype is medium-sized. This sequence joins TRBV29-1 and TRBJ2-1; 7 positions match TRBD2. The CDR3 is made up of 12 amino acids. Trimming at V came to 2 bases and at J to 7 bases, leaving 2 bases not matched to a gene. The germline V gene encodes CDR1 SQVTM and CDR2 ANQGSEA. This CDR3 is CSVERLANEQFF. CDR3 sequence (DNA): TGCAGCGTTGAACGACTAGCAAATGAGCAGTTCTTC.

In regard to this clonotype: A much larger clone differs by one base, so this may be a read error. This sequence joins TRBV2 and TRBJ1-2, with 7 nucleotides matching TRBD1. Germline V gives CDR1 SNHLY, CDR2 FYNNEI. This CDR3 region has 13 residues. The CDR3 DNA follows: TGTGCCAGCGGTGACAGGGATATCTATGGCTACACCTTC. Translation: CASGDRDIYGYTF.

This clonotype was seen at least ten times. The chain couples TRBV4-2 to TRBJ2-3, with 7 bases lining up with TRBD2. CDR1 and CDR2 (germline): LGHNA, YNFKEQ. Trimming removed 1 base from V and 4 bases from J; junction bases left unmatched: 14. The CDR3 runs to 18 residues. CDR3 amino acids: CASSQGRDFAGVPDTQYF. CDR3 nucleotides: TGTGCCAGCAGCCAAGGCCGGGACTTTGCGGGAGTACCAGATACGCAGTATTTT.

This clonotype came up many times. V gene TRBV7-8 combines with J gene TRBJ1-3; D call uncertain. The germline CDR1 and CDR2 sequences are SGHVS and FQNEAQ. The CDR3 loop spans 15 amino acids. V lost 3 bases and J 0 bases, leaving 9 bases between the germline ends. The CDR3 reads CASSFGLISGNTIYF. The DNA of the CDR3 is TGTGCCAGCAGCTTCGGACTGATCTCTGGAAACACCATATATTTT.

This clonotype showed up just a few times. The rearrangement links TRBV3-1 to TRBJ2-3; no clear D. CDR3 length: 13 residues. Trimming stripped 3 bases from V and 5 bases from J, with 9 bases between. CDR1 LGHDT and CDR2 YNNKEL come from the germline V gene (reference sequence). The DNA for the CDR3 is TGTGCCAGCAGCCACGGGCCCGGAGATACGCAGTATTTT. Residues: CASSHGPGDTQYF.

CDR3 amino acids: CASSEGARRSALSEAFF. As DNA, the CDR3 is TGTGCCAGCAGTGAAGGAGCCCGCCGTTCTGCCCTTTCTGAAGCTTTCTTT. This rearrangement joins TRBV6-1 to TRBJ1-1, with D unresolved. Germline values: CDR1 MNHNS, CDR2 SASEGT. CDR3 length: 17 residues. V shed 1 base and J shed 6 bases, with 21 bases lying between them.

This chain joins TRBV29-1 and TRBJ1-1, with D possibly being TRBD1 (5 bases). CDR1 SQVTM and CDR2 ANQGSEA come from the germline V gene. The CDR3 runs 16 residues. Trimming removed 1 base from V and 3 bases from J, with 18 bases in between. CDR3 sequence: CSVEVGGWGMHTEAFF. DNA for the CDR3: TGCAGCGTTGAAGTCGGGGGATGGGGTATGCACACTGAAGCTTTCTTT.

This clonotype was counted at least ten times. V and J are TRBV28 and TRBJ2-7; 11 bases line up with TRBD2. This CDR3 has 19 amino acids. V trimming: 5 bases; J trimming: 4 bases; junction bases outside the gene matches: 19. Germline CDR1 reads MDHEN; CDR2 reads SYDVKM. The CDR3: CASSRAPQTSGDRPYEQYF. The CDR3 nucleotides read TGTGCCAGCAGTCGGGCCCCCCAGACTAGCGGGGATAGGCCTTACGAGCAGTACTTC.

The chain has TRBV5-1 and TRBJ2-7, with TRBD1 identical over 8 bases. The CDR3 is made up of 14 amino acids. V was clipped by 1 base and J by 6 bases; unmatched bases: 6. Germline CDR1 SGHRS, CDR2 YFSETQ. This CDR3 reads CASSLQGAGTEQYF. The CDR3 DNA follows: TGCGCCAGCAGCTTGCAGGGGGCGGGCACCGAGCAGTACTTC.

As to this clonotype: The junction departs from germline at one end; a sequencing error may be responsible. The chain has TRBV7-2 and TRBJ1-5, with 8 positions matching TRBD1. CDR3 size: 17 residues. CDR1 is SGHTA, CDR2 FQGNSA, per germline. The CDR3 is CARSLGMGTGAEKPQHF. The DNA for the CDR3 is TGTGCCAGAAGCTTAGGAATGGGGACAGGAGCAGAGAAGCCCCAGCATTTT.

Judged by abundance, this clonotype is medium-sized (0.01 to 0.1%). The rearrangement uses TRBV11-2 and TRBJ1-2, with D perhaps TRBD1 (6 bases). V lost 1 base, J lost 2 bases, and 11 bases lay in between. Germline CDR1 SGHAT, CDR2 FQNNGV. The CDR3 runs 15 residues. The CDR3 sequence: CASSLVAGQNYGYTF. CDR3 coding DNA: TGTGCCAGCAGCTTAGTCGCGGGACAAAACTATGGCTACACCTTC.

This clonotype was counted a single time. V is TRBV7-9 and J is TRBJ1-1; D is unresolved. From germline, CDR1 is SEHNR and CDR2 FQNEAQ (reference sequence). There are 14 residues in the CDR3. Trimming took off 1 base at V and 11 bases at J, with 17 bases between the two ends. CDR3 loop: CASSLEGRFAIAFF. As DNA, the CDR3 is TGTGCCAGCAGCTTAGAGGGTCGATTTGCTATCGCTTTCTTT. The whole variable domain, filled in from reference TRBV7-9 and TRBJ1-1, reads DTGVSQNPRHKITKRGQNVTFRCDPISEHNRLYWYRQTLGQGPEFLTYFQNEAQLEKSRLLSDRFSAERPKGSFSTLEIQRTEQGDSAMYLCASSLEGRFAIAFFGQGTRLTVV.